This section outlines one TCR beta chain sequence together with its context. Antigen unknown. The data were taken from a study of cytomegalovirus exposure and HLA in healthy donors. Study-level findings and limits: As was reported, the HLA-A and HLA-B alleles of most subjects were accurately predicted from TCR beta sequences. 150 to 200 TCR beta chains were listed as cytomegalovirus-associated.

The V and J ends lost 5 bases and 0 bases, in that order; junction bases with no gene match: 4. Per the germline V gene, CDR1 is SNHLY and CDR2 is FYNNEI. This CDR3 region has 15 residues. The study ran its PCR with 60 Vbeta and 13 Jbeta primers. Only in-frame clones appear in the TCRdb table, and some are missing; sequencing was by immunoSEQ multiplex PCR. Listed are about 74,000 clones; roughly 8% falls within the top ten. The TCR originated in a female donor in good health and CMV-seropositive. The source material was PBMCs. The gene calls are TRBV2 and TRBJ2-7; 10 bases are a match to TRBD2. The CDR3 region has the DNA TGTGCCAGCAGTCCTCGGACTAGCGGCTCCTACGAGCAGTACTTC. Encoded protein: CASSPRTSGSYEQYF.